This is a list of T cell receptor beta chains from one sample in a study of T cell responses to AZD1222 COVID-19 vaccine. Sequencing was performed with immunoSEQ multiplex PCR; in TCRdb, only in-frame clones are kept and a portion is missing. The table lists roughly 90,000 clones, approximately 83% of them singletons, with roughly 6% in the top ten. Sample: peripheral blood, taken on day 0 of AZD1222 vaccination. The receptors come from an adult in good health. CDR3s include the opening cysteine and the closing phenylalanine or tryptophan. The D gene is left open where the match is weak. Size is omitted from some rows. Given values are once, few, many or a class for expanded clones.

>NA|NA|TRBJ2-7|TRBV5-1
CASRPSGVTEQYF
TGCGCCAGCAGGCCCAGCGGTGTGACCGAGCAGTACTTC
>NA|NA|TRBJ2-5|TRBV7-9
CASSLEARVGSQYF
TGTGCCAGCAGCTTAGAGGCCAGGGTGGGTTCCCAGTACTTC
>TRBD2|few|TRBJ2-5|TRBV6-1
CASSDDPGRQETQYF
TGTGCCAGCAGTGATGATCCCGGGAGGCAAGAGACCCAGTACTTC
>NA|NA|TRBJ1-6|TRBV10-3
CAISESVGSSPLHF
TGTGCCATCAGTGAGTCCGTGGGATCTTCACCCCTCCACTTT
>NA|NA|TRBJ2-7|TRBV5-6
CASSLERGYEQYF
TGTGCCAGCAGCTTAGAGAGGGGCTACGAGCAGTACTTC
>NA|NA|TRBJ2-1|TRBV14
CASSQGEYAYNEQFF
TGTGCCAGCAGCCAAGGGGAGTATGCCTACAATGAGCAGTTCTTC
>TRBD1|NA|TRBJ2-4|TRBV30
CAWSVGTGGANQYF
TGTGCCTGGAGTGTCGGGACAGGGGGCGCGAATCAGTACTTC
>NA|NA|TRBJ1-2|TRBV15
CATSREGLEGYTF
TGTGCCACCAGCAGAGAAGGGTTAGAGGGCTACACCTTC
>NA|NA|TRBJ1-5|TRBV2
CASSELNSNQPQHF
TGTGCCAGCAGTGAGCTGAATAGCAATCAGCCCCAGCATTTT
>NA|NA|TRBJ1-4|TRBV16
CASSQSRTYNEKLFF
TGTGCCAGCAGCCAATCCAGGACCTATAATGAAAAACTGTTTTTT
>NA|NA|TRBJ2-5|TRBV13
CASSRSRGKETQYF
TGTGCCAGCAGCCGGTCCAGGGGCAAAGAGACCCAGTACTTC
>NA|NA|TRBJ2-2|TRBV2
CASSEGRELFF
TGTGCCAGCAGTGAGGGACGGGAGCTGTTTTTT
>NA|NA|TRBJ2-3|TRBV30
CAWNQGLDTQYF
TGTGCCTGGAATCAGGGCCTGGATACGCAGTATTTT
>NA|NA|TRBJ1-3|TRBV11-2
CASSFYHNTGNTIYF
TGTGCCAGCAGCTTCTATCACAATACTGGAAACACCATATATTTT
>TRBD1|few|TRBJ2-2|TRBV13
CASSPGQGAYGELFF
TGTGCCAGCAGCCCCGGACAGGGGGCTTATGGGGAGCTGTTTTTT
>NA|NA|TRBJ1-2|TRBV18
CASSLDRVYGYTF
TGTGCCAGCTCACTGGACCGGGTCTATGGCTACACCTTC
>NA|NA|TRBJ2-5|TRBV19
CASSPSMTFYGETQYF
TGTGCCAGTAGTCCCTCTATGACATTTTACGGGGAGACCCAGTACTTC
>NA|NA|TRBJ1-5|TRBV19
CASSTYSQPQHF
TGTGCCAGTAGTACCTATAGTCAGCCCCAGCATTTT
>TRBD1|NA|TRBJ1-6|TRBV5-4
CATKGTAYNSPLHF
TGTGCCACCAAAGGGACAGCCTATAATTCACCCCTCCACTTT
>TRBD1|NA|TRBJ1-4|TRBV5-1
CASSGEHGQALNEKLFF
TGCGCCAGCAGCGGAGAACATGGACAGGCTCTTAATGAAAAACTGTTTTTT
>NA|few|TRBJ2-2|TRBV24-1
CATSAGRGDRDSPIGELFF
TGTGCCACCAGTGCGGGTAGGGGGGACCGGGACTCCCCCATCGGGGAGCTGTTTTTT
>TRBD1|NA|TRBJ1-5|TRBV6-2/TRBV6-3
CASSADRRTIPQHF
TGTGCCAGCAGTGCGGACAGGAGGACTATTCCCCAGCATTTT
>NA|few|TRBJ2-7|TRBV6-2/TRBV6-3
CASSPQVRRYEQYF
TGTGCCAGCAGCCCCCAGGTTCGGCGGTACGAGCAGTACTTC
>TRBD2|NA|TRBJ2-3|TRBV6-1
CASSARGGGSTDTQYF
TGTGCCAGCAGTGCTAGGGGCGGGGGTAGCACAGATACGCAGTATTTT
>TRBD1|NA|TRBJ2-6|TRBV19
CASRSHQTGAGANVLTF
TGTGCCAGTAGATCTCATCAAACAGGGGCCGGGGCCAACGTCCTGACTTTC
>NA|NA|TRBJ1-3|TRBV5-5
CASSLVGGTGNTIYF
TGTGCCAGCAGCTTGGTAGGGGGGACTGGAAACACCATATATTTT
>NA|once|TRBJ2-7|TRBV18
CASSPQGNEQYF
TGTGCCAGCTCACCACAGGGTAACGAGCAGTACTTC
>TRBD1|NA|TRBJ1-4|TRBV27
CASKTTGANEKLFF
TGTGCCAGCAAGACGACAGGGGCTAATGAAAAACTGTTTTTT